What follows are 18 T cell receptor beta chains derived from one specimen sequenced in a study of molecular identifiers for immune sequencing clone quantification (dated by TCRdb to 2016 to 2019). To prepare the library, PCR was applied. The instrument given in TCRdb is NextSeq 500. TCRdb cleaned the public reads at Q25 with fastp, built clones with MiXCR and kept in-frame beta chains. CDR3 protein sequences are deduplicated, and each keeps its most common genes and DNA. The sample contains some 590,000 distinct CDR3 sequences, about 25% of them found a single time. The ten top clones hold 0.7% to 0.95% of the sample. The material sequenced was naive CD8+ T cells from blood, with Jurkat cell RNA spiked in. What the cell subset or site label conveys for this sample: FACS-sorted CD8+CD4-CCR7+CD45RA+ naive T cells. The receptors come from a human donor in good health. Some libraries in this study had Jurkat cell RNA spiked in.

This clonotype showed up many times. CDR3: CASSVGLAGYEQYF. The CDR3 DNA reads as TGTGCCAGCAGCGTCGGACTAGCGGGCTACGAGCAGTACTTC. The chain couples TRBV9 to TRBJ2-7, with 11 positions matching TRBD2. Trimming took 2 bases from V and 3 from J; bases not matched to a gene: 1. Germline CDR1 SGDLS, CDR2 YYNGEE. This CDR3 contains 14 residues. Full variable domain (missing parts from reference TRBV9 and TRBJ2-7): DSGVTQTPKHLITATGQRVTLRCSPRSGDLSVYWYQQSLDQGLQFLIQYYNGEERAKGNILERFSAQQFPDLHSELNLSSLELGDSALYFCASSVGLAGYEQYFGPGTRLTVT.

This clonotype was seen at least ten times. The genes are TRBV13 and TRBJ1-1; possibly TRBD1 for D (5 bases). V was shortened by 0 bases and J by 6 bases, with 11 bases between the two germline ends. The CDR3 is 14 residues long. Germline CDR1 reads PRHDT; CDR2 reads FYEKMQ (reference sequence). The CDR3 protein is CASSLGRGLAEAFF. The CDR3 DNA follows: TGTGCCAGCAGCTTAGGAAGGGGCCTCGCTGAAGCTTTCTTT.

J is TRBJ1-2 and V is TRBV14; D unresolved. The ends were cut back, 1 base at V and 8 bases at J, with 14 bases in the middle. The germline V gene has CDR1 SGHDN and CDR2 FVKESK. CDR3 length: 14 amino acids. The CDR3 DNA follows: TGTGCCAGCAGCCAAGCCCTTACCCCTTACGGCTACACCTTC. It encodes CASSQALTPYGYTF.

This clonotype was observed a few times. The chain has TRBV10-1 and TRBJ2-3, with TRBD2 matching over 9 bases. Looked up from germline, CDR1 is WNHNN and CDR2 is SYGVQD (reference sequence). CDR3 length: 16 amino acids. Unmatched junction bases numbered 8, after V lost 3 bases and J lost 4 bases. This CDR3 reads CASSDVRGGASDTQYF. CDR3 bases: TGCGCCAGCAGTGACGTGCGCGGGGGGGCATCAGATACGCAGTATTTT.

Details on this clonotype: This sequence may be a read error, since a much larger clone differs from it by one base. J is TRBJ2-7 and V is TRBV20-1; D remains ambiguous. CDR3 length: 14 residues. V dropped 3 bases and J dropped 1 base, with 13 bases sitting between them. Germline V CDR1 and CDR2: DFQATT, SNEGSKA (reference sequence). The CDR3 is CSARGYQDSYEQYF. The CDR3, as DNA: TGCAGTGCTAGGGGATACCAGGATTCCTACGAGCAGTACTTC.

Points on this clonotype: Just one base apart from a much larger clone, this may be a read error. The genes are TRBV4-1 and TRBJ2-1, with 9 bases matching TRBD1. CDR1 MGHRA and CDR2 YSYEKL come from the germline V gene. The trim removed 2 bases at V and 6 bases at J, leaving 2 bases unmatched. The length of the CDR3 is 14 residues. The CDR3 region has the DNA TGCGCCAGCAGCCAACCGGGACAGGGCAATGAGCAGTTCTTC. It specifies CASSQPGQGNEQFF.

V gene TRBV20-1 combines with J gene TRBJ1-4; TRBD1 is a possible D gene (6 bases). V shed 2 bases and J shed 3 bases, with 16 bases lying between them. From germline, CDR1 is DFQATT and CDR2 SNEGSKA (reference sequence). This CDR3 region has 16 residues. CDR3 sequence (DNA): TGCAGTGCTAGACAAGCTACAGGGCCGGCTAATGAAAAACTGTTTTTT. Translation gives CSARQATGPANEKLFF.

A remark on this clonotype: This may arise from a read error, as a much more abundant clone is one base away. CDR3 sequence: CASSLARASGFTDTQHF. The CDR3 region has the DNA TGTGCCAGCAGCTTAGCGCGGGCTAGCGGATTCACAGATACGCAGCATTTT. The rearrangement uses TRBV7-9 and TRBJ2-3; D gene unclear. The DNA end is more similar to TRBJ1-5, so the J call may be wrong. This CDR3 has 17 residues. Germline V gene data show CDR1 as SEHNR and CDR2 as FQNEAQ (reference sequence).

The count of this clonotype is one. Compared with germline, one end of the junction differs, possibly owing to a read error. The gene calls are TRBV4-3 and TRBJ2-3, with D tentatively TRBD2 (6 bases). The germline gives CDR1 LGHNA, CDR2 YSLEER. This CDR3 has 17 amino acids. CDR3: CVSSQDAGTSWADTQYF. CDR3 DNA: TGCGTCAGCAGCCAAGATGCGGGGACCTCGTGGGCAGATACGCAGTATTTT.

In the case of this clonotype: This may be a read error, as it is one base from a much larger clone. It is likely a read error, because the conserved phenylalanine at the end of the CDR3 is missing. The V call is TRBV4-1, the J call TRBJ1-1; TRBD1 is a possible D gene (5 bases). The CDR3 runs to 14 residues. The V gene lost 2 bases and the J gene lost 7 bases, with 14 bases spanning the gap. Germline lookup yields CDR1 MGHRA and CDR2 YSYEKL. DNA for the CDR3: TGCGCCAGCAGCCAATCCGGGACTTCGTTTGAAGCTTTCATT. Translation: CASSQSGTSFEAFI.

This clonotype was counted a few times. The chain joins TRBV5-6 to TRBJ2-3; the D call may be TRBD1 or TRBD2 (6 bases each). This CDR3 has 14 residues. The V and J ends lost 4 bases and 3 bases respectively, with 12 bases between them. In germline, CDR1 is SGHDT, CDR2 YYEEEE. This CDR3 reads CASSNQGRTDTQYF. Here the CDR3 DNA reads TGTGCCAGCAGCAACCAGGGGAGGACAGATACGCAGTATTTT.

Only a few counts were recorded for this clonotype. J is TRBJ2-5 and V is TRBV28; D is perhaps TRBD2 (5 bases). CDR1 is MDHEN, CDR2 SYDVKM, per germline. CDR3 length: 16 amino acids. The germline V and J ends were trimmed by 0 bases and 2 bases, with 13 bases remaining between them. The CDR3 coding sequence is TGTGCCAGCAGTTTATGGTTGGACTCTAAACAAGAGACCCAGTACTTC. Its translation is CASSLWLDSKQETQYF.

This clonotype has at least ten counts. The chain is built from TRBV5-4 and TRBJ2-7, with TRBD2 identical over 15 bases. The J segment lost 0 bases and the V segment lost 4 bases, leaving 5 bases of the junction unmatched. In germline, CDR1 is SGHNT, CDR2 YYREEE (reference sequence). There are 17 residues in the CDR3. CDR3 sequence (DNA): TGTGCCAGCAGCCCCGGGACTAGCGGGGGGAGCTCCTACGAGCAGTACTTC. Protein: CASSPGTSGGSSYEQYF.

This clonotype was detected many times. The chain couples TRBV4-3 to TRBJ2-7; D not certain. Germline-derived CDR1 and CDR2 are LGHNA and YSLEER. CDR3 length: 16 residues. The V and J ends lost 0 bases and 3 bases respectively, with 15 bases between them. The CDR3 spells CASSQDLGLNYYEQYF. CDR3 in DNA: TGCGCCAGCAGCCAAGATCTTGGGCTGAATTACTACGAGCAGTACTTC.

CDR3 protein: CASSRMGGQDTQYF. The CDR3 nucleotides are TGTGCCAGCAGCCGTATGGGGGGGCAAGATACGCAGTATTTT. This chain links TRBV12-3 or TRBV12-4 with TRBJ2-3, with D maybe TRBD2 (7 bases). V shed 6 bases and J shed 5 bases, with 15 bases lying between them. The CDR3 has 14 residues.

A few counts support this clonotype. The chain uses TRBV6-1 and TRBJ2-7; D is undetermined. The V gene's germline CDR1 is MNHNS and CDR2 SASEGT. The germline V and J ends were trimmed by 4 bases and 6 bases, with 10 bases remaining between them. This CDR3 comprises 12 residues. CDR3 residues: CASSAALPEQYF. The CDR3 DNA is TGTGCCAGCAGTGCGGCCTTACCCGAGCAGTACTTC.

The DNA for the CDR3 is TGTGCCCGCAGCGATTGGGACAGGGTTTCACCCCTCCACTTT. It codes for CARSDWDRVSPLHF. The chain links TRBV5-3 to TRBJ1-6, with 9 positions matching TRBD1. TRBV5-3 is labeled an ORF, and its function is uncertain. The CDR3 contains 14 residues. The J segment lost 9 bases and the V segment lost 10 bases, leaving 11 bases of the junction unmatched.

The chain carries TRBV4-3 and TRBJ2-7; TRBD2 matches 13 bases. The CDR3 has 16 residues. Germline V lookup: CDR1 LGHNA, CDR2 YSLEER. J lost 2 bases, V lost 5 bases, and 6 bases had no gene match. CDR3 sequence reads: CASSTRTSGGPYEQYF. DNA of the CDR3: TGCGCCAGCAGCACACGGACTAGCGGGGGTCCCTACGAGCAGTACTTC.